A selection of T cell receptor beta chains follows, all from one sample in a study of T cell changes during pregnancy in multiple sclerosis. Method: immunoSEQ multiplex PCR; TCRdb's copy keeps in-frame clones and lacks some. The sample holds some 60,000 clones; about 91% are singletons and the top ten take over 0.7%. The sample in question was peripheral blood, obtained before pregnancy. The receptors were sampled from a female donor with multiple sclerosis, enrolled in a pregnancy study. The CDR3 runs from the conserved cysteine through the conserved F or W. Fields, in order: D gene, J gene, clone size, V gene, CDR3 protein, CDR3 DNA. A D gene is named only where the DNA matches it firmly. Not every row has a clone size; where given, it reads once, few, many or a size class.

D: NA
J: TRBJ2-7
size: NA
V: TRBV4-3
CDR3: CASSPIYDTLYEQYF
DNA: TGCGCCAGCAGCCCTATCTATGATACACTATACGAGCAGTACTTC

D: NA
J: TRBJ1-2
size: NA
V: TRBV14
CDR3: CASSQEIGNYGYTF
DNA: TGTGCCAGCAGCCAAGAAATCGGGAACTATGGCTACACCTTC

D: NA
J: TRBJ1-1
size: NA
V: TRBV4-1
CDR3: CASSHGQNTEAFF
DNA: TGCGCCAGCAGCCACGGACAGAACACTGAAGCTTTCTTT

D: TRBD2
J: TRBJ2-3
size: NA
V: TRBV4-2
CDR3: CASSQELAGTDTQYF
DNA: TGTGCCAGCAGCCAAGAACTAGCGGGGACAGATACGCAGTATTTT

D: TRBD2
J: TRBJ2-7
size: NA
V: TRBV6-5
CDR3: CASSPGSGGTYEQYF
DNA: TGTGCCAGCAGTCCTGGCAGCGGGGGGACCTACGAGCAGTACTTC

D: NA
J: TRBJ2-7
size: NA
V: TRBV4-2
CDR3: CASSQDEIGRAEEQYF
DNA: TGTGCCAGCAGCCAAGATGAGATCGGCAGGGCCGAAGAGCAGTACTTC

D: TRBD2
J: TRBJ2-1
size: NA
V: TRBV9
CDR3: CASSLGRGTHNEQFF
DNA: TGTGCCAGCAGCCTGGGGCGGGGGACCCACAATGAGCAGTTCTTC

D: NA
J: TRBJ2-3
size: NA
V: TRBV9
CDR3: CASSPEGGSTDTQYF
DNA: TGTGCCAGCAGCCCAGAGGGGGGGAGCACAGATACGCAGTATTTT

D: NA
J: TRBJ1-6
size: NA
V: TRBV6-6
CDR3: CASSPLSSYNSPLHF
DNA: TGTGCCAGCAGTCCCTTGAGCTCCTATAATTCACCCCTCCACTTT

D: TRBD1
J: TRBJ1-4
size: NA
V: TRBV7-2
CDR3: CASSLGTGFLRDEKLFF
DNA: TGTGCCAGCAGCCTCGGGACAGGGTTCTTACGCGATGAAAAACTGTTTTTT

D: TRBD1
J: TRBJ1-2
size: NA
V: TRBV6-5
CDR3: CASSYSLQGNYGYTF
DNA: TGTGCCAGCAGTTACTCTTTACAGGGGAACTATGGCTACACCTTC

D: TRBD1
J: TRBJ2-7
size: NA
V: TRBV15
CDR3: CATSTGDSSYEQYF
DNA: TGTGCCACCAGCACCGGGGACAGCTCTTACGAGCAGTACTTC

D: NA
J: TRBJ1-1
size: NA
V: TRBV7-6
CDR3: CASSLSGGEDTEAFF
DNA: TGTGCCAGCAGCTTATCGGGGGGGGAGGACACTGAAGCTTTCTTT

D: TRBD1
J: TRBJ1-2
size: NA
V: TRBV18
CDR3: CASSQAGGDNYGYTF
DNA: TGTGCCAGCTCGCAGGCAGGGGGTGATAACTATGGCTACACCTTC

D: NA
J: TRBJ1-6
size: NA
V: TRBV5-6
CDR3: CASSLGPLGGRISPLHF
DNA: TGTGCCAGCAGCTTGGGGCCCCTCGGGGGGCGGATTTCACCCCTCCACTTT

D: NA
J: TRBJ1-4
size: NA
V: TRBV18
CDR3: CASSSQGATNEKLFF
DNA: TGTGCCAGCTCGTCACAGGGAGCAACTAATGAAAAACTGTTTTTT

D: NA
J: TRBJ2-3
size: once
V: TRBV9
CDR3: CASSDSQADTQYF
DNA: TGTGCCAGCAGCGACAGCCAGGCAGATACGCAGTATTTT

D: NA
J: TRBJ1-2
size: few
V: TRBV7-9
CDR3: CASSFSTEFYGYTF
DNA: TGTGCCAGCAGCTTTTCTACGGAGTTCTATGGCTACACCTTC

D: NA
J: TRBJ1-6
size: NA
V: TRBV6-5
CDR3: CASSYRGGNSPLHF
DNA: TGTGCCAGCAGTTACAGGGGGGGTAATTCACCCCTCCACTTT

D: TRBD1
J: TRBJ1-6
size: few
V: TRBV6-5
CDR3: CASSPGQVYNSPLHF
DNA: TGTGCCAGCAGTCCTGGACAGGTCTATAATTCACCCCTCCACTTT

D: TRBD1
J: TRBJ2-2
size: few
V: TRBV6-1
CDR3: CATGDSYTGELFF
DNA: TGTGCCACTGGGGACAGTTACACCGGGGAGCTGTTTTTT

D: NA
J: TRBJ1-3
size: once
V: TRBV21-1
CDR3: CASSKGDRLGRNTIYF
DNA: TGTGCCAGCAGCAAAGGGGACAGGCTAGGAAGAAACACCATATATTTT

D: NA
J: TRBJ1-2
size: NA
V: TRBV6-1
CDR3: CASSELGEGYTF
DNA: TGTGCCAGCAGTGAACTAGGGGAAGGCTACACCTTC

D: NA
J: TRBJ1-2
size: NA
V: TRBV11-2
CDR3: CASSRGPSNYGYTF
DNA: TGTGCCAGCAGTAGAGGGCCTTCTAACTATGGCTACACCTTC

D: TRBD2
J: TRBJ2-3
size: NA
V: TRBV4-1
CDR3: CASSQDARLAIDTQYF
DNA: TGCGCCAGCAGCCAAGATGCGAGACTAGCGATCGATACGCAGTATTTT

D: NA
J: TRBJ1-6
size: NA
V: TRBV5-4
CDR3: CASSLEAREDSPLHF
DNA: TGTGCCAGCAGCTTGGAGGCCAGGGAAGACTCACCCCTCCACTTT

D: TRBD1
J: TRBJ2-7
size: NA
V: TRBV9
CDR3: CASSLPSAGRGHEQYF
DNA: TGTGCCAGCAGCCTACCGAGTGCGGGCAGGGGGCACGAGCAGTACTTC